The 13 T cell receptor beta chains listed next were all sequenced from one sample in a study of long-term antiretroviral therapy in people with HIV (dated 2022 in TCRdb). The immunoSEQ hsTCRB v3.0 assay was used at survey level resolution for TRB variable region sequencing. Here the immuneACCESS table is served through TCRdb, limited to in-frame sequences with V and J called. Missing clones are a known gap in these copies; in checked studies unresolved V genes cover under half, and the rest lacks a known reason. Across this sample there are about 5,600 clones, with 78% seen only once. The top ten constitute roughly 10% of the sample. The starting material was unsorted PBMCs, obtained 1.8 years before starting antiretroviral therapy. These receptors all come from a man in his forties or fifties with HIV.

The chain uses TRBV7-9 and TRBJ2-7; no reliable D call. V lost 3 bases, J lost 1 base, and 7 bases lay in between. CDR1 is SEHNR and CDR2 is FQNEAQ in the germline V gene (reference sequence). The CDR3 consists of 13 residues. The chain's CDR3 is CASSFQRSYEQYF. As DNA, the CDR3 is TGTGCCAGCAGCTTCCAAAGGTCCTACGAGCAGTACTTC.

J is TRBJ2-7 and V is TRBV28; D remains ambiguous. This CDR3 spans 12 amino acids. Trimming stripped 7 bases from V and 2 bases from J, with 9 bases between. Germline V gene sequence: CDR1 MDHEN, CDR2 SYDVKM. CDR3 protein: CASNDGTYEQYF. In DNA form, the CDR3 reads TGTGCCAGCAATGACGGAACCTACGAGCAGTACTTC.

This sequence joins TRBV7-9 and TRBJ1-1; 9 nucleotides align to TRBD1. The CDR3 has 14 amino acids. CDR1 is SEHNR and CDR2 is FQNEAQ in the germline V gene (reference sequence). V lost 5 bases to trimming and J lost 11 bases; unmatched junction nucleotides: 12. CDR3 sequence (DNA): TGTGCCAGCAGCCCCTTTGAGGGGACAGGGCATGCTTTCTTT. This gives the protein CASSPFEGTGHAFF.

CDR3 region: CASKGQSSYNEQFF. The CDR3 DNA is TGTGCCAGTAAGGGACAGAGCTCCTACAATGAGCAGTTCTTC. The rearrangement uses TRBV19 and TRBJ2-1, with 7 bases identical to TRBD1. Unmatched junction bases numbered 3, after V lost 7 bases and J lost 0 bases. Germline lookup yields CDR1 LNHDA and CDR2 SQIVND (reference sequence). The length of the CDR3 is 14 residues.

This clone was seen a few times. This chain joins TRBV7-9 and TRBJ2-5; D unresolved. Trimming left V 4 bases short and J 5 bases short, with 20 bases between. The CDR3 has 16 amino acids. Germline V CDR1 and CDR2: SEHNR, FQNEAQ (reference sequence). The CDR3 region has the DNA TGTGCCAGCAGCTCCTCGGGTGTAGGGCGGATGGAGACCCAGTACTTC. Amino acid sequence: CASSSSGVGRMETQYF. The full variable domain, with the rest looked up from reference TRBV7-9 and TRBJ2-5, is DTGVSQNPRHKITKRGQNVTFRCDPISEHNRLYWYRQTLGQGPEFLTYFQNEAQLEKSRLLSDRFSAERPKGSFSTLEIQRTEQGDSAMYLCASSSSGVGRMETQYFGPGTRLLVL.

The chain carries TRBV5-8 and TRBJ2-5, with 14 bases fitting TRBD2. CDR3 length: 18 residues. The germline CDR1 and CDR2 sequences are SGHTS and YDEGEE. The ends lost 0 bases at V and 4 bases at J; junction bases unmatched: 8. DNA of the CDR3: TGTGCCAGCAGCTTGGAAGGGGGACTAGCGGGAGAAGGAGAGACCCAGTACTTC. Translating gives CASSLEGGLAGEGETQYF.

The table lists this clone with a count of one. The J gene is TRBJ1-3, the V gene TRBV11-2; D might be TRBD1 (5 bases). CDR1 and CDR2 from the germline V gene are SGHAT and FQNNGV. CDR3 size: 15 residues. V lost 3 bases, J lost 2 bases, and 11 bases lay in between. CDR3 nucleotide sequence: TGTGCCAGCAGCTTCGACAGAATACCTGGAAACACCATATATTTT. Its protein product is CASSFDRIPGNTIYF.

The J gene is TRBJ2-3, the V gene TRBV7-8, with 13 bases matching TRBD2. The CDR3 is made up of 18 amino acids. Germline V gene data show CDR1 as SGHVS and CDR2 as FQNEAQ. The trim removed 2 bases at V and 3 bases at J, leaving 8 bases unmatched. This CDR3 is CASSLFLLAGGGTDTQYF. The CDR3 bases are TGTGCCAGCAGCTTATTCTTACTAGCGGGAGGGGGGACAGATACGCAGTATTTT.

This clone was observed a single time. CDR3 amino acids: CASRFGTGNEAFF. CDR3 DNA sequence: TGTGCCAGCAGGTTCGGGACAGGGAATGAAGCTTTCTTT. The chain employs TRBV6-5 and TRBJ1-1, with 9 positions matching TRBD1. Germline CDR1 and CDR2: MNHEY and SVGAGI. The J segment lost 7 bases and the V segment lost 6 bases, leaving 6 bases of the junction unmatched. The length of the CDR3 is 13 residues.

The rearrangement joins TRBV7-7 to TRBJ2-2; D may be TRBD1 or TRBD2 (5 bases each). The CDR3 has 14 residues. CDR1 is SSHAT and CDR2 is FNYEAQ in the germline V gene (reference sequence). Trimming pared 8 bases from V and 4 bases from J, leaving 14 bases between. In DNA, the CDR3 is TGTGCCAGCGGATCCGGGGCGAGCACCGGGGAGCTGTTTTTT. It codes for CASGSGASTGELFF.

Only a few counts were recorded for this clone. In nucleotides, the CDR3 is TGCGCCAGCAGCCAAGACGAAGGGGAGGATGGCTACACCTTC. Residues: CASSQDEGEDGYTF. This chain links TRBV4-1 with TRBJ1-2; a possible D gene is TRBD1 (5 bases). V was cut by 0 bases and J by 6 bases, with 11 bases left in between. The CDR3 sequence is 14 residues long. CDR1 is MGHRA and CDR2 is YSYEKL in the germline V gene.

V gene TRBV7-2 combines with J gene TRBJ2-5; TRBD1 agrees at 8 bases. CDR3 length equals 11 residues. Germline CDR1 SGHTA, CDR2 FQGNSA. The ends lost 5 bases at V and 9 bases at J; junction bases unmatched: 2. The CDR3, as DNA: TGTGCCAGCAGCCCGACAGGGGCCCAGTACTTC. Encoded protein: CASSPTGAQYF.

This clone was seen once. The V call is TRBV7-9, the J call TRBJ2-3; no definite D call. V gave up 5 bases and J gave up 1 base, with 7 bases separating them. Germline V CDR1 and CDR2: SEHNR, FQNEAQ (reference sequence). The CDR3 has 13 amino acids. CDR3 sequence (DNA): TGTGCCAGCAGCCAGACTGGCACAGATACGCAGTATTTT. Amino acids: CASSQTGTDTQYF.